This TCR beta chain was recovered during a study of blood T cell repertoires in COVID-19. About the research overall: T cells, B-cell-depleted T cells, or PBMCs provided the cDNA or gDNA that served as material.

V lost 5 bases and J lost 6, with 17 bases in between. Germline V lookup: CDR1 KGHSY, CDR2 FQNENV. The CDR3 is 14 residues long. Original handling: Counts of nucleated cells, estimated from reference gene primer amplification, were obtained. Method: immunoSEQ multiplex PCR; TCRdb's copy keeps in-frame clones and lacks some. The V and J calls and clone size come from that table; D and trimming were worked out from the DNA. The sample consists of about 110,000 clones, just over 75% of them appearing once. This clone was picked up a small number of times. The sequenced sample was peripheral blood. This sequence originates from a woman aged 80 or over with acute or convalescent COVID-19. The V and J genes are TRBV16 and TRBJ2-7; D remains ambiguous. CDR3 loop: CASSEDLLGLEQYF. CDR3 coding DNA: TGTGCCAGCAGCGAAGACTTGCTGGGTCTCGAGCAGTACTTC.